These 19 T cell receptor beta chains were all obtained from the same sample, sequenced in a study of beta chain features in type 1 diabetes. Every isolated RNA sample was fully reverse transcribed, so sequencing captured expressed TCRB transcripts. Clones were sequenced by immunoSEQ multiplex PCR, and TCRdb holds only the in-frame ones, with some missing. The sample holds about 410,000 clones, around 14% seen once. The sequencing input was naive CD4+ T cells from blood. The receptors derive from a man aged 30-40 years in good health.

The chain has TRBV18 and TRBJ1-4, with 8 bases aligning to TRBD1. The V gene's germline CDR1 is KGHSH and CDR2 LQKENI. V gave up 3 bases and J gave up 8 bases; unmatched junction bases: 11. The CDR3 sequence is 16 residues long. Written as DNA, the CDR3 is TGTGCCAGCTCACCCACGACACAGGGGGTGTTGGAAAAACTGTTTTTT. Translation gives CASSPTTQGVLEKLFF.

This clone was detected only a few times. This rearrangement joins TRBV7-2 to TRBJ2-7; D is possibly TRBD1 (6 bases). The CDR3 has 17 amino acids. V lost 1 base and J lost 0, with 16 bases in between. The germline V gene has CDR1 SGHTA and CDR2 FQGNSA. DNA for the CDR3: TGTGCCAGCAGCTTAGACAGTTACAGGGCAAGCTCCTACGAGCAGTACTTC. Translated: CASSLDSYRASSYEQYF.

This chain's CDR3 is CAWNRGGSSYGYTF. The CDR3 nucleotides read TGTGCCTGGAATAGAGGGGGGAGCAGCTATGGCTACACCTTC. This chain joins TRBV30 and TRBJ1-2; D is perhaps TRBD1 (6 bases). Deletions cut 4 bases from V and 4 bases from J, with 16 bases between. CDR3 length: 14 residues. Germline values: CDR1 GTSNPN, CDR2 SVGIG (reference sequence).

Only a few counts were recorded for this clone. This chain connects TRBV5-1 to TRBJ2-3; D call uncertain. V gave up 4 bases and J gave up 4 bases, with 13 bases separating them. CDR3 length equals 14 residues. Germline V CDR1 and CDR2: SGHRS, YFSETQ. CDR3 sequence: CASSNPDGSDTQYF. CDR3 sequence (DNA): TGCGCCAGCAGCAACCCCGACGGTTCAGATACGCAGTATTTT.

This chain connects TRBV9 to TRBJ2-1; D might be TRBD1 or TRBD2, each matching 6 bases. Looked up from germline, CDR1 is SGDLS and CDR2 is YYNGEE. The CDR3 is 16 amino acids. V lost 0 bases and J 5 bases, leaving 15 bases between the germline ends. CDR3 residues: CASSVVPGALDNEQFF. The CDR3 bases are TGTGCCAGCAGCGTAGTCCCGGGGGCGCTCGACAATGAGCAGTTCTTC.

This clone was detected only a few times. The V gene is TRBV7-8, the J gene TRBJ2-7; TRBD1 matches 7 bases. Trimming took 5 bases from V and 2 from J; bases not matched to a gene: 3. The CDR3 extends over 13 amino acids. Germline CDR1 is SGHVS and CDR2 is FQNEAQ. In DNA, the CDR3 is TGTGCCAGCAGCAAGGGACAGACCTACGAGCAGTACGTC. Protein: CASSKGQTYEQYV.

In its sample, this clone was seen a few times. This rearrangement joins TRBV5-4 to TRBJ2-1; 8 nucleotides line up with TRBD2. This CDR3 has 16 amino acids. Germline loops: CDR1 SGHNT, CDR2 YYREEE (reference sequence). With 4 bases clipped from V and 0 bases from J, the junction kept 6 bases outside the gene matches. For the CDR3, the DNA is TGTGCCAGCAGCCAAGGGGCGGGAGGCTCCTACAATGAGCAGTTCTTC. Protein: CASSQGAGGSYNEQFF.

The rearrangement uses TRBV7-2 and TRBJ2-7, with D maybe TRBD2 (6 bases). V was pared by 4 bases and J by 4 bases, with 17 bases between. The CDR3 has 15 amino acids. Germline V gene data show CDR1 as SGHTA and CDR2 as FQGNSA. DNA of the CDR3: TGTGCCAGCAGCTCGTCGGGCGGGGCCGGATACGAGCAGTACTTC. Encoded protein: CASSSSGGAGYEQYF.

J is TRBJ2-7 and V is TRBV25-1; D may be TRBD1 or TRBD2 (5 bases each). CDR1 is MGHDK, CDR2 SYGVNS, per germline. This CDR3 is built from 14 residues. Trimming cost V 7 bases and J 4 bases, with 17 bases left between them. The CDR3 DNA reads TGTGCCAGCAAACCCGGGACCTTAATATACGAGCAGTACTTC. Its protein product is CASKPGTLIYEQYF.

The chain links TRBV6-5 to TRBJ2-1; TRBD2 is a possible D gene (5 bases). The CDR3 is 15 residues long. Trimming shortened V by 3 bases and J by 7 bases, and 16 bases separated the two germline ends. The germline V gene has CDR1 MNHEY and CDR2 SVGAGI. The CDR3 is CASSYIGRSGNEQFF. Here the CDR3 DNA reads TGTGCCAGCAGTTATATAGGCAGATCGGGGAATGAGCAGTTCTTC.

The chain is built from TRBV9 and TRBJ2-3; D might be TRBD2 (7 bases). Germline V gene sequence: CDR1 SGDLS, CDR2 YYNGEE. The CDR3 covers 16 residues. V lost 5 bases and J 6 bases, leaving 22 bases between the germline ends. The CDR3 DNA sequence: TGTGCCAGCAGTGGACCCCGGGGGGCCCCGGGGGATACGCAGTATTTT. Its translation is CASSGPRGAPGDTQYF.

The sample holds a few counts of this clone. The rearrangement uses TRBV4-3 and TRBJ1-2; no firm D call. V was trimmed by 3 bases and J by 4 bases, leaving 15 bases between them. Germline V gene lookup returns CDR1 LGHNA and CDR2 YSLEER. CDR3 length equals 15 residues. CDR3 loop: CASSHHTPDAYGYTF. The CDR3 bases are TGCGCCAGCAGCCACCACACCCCGGATGCCTATGGCTACACCTTC.

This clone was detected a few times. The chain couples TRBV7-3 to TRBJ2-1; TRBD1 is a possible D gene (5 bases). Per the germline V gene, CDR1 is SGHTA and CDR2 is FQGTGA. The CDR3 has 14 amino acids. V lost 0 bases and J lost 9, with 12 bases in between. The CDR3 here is CASSLTPTDSEQFF. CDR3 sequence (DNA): TGTGCCAGCAGCTTAACGCCGACAGACAGTGAGCAGTTCTTC.

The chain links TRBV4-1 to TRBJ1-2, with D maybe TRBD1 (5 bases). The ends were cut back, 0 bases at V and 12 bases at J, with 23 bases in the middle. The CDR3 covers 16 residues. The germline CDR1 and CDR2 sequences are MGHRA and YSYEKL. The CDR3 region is CASSQDSWRDLTVDTF. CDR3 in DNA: TGCGCCAGCAGCCAAGATTCGTGGAGGGACCTCACGGTGGACACCTTC.

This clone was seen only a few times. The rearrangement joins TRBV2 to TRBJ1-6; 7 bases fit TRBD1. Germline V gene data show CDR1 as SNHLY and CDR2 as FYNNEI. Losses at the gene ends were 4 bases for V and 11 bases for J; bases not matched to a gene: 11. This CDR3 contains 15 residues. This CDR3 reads CASSAPTGAGAPLHF. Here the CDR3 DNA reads TGTGCCAGCAGTGCCCCAACAGGGGCGGGGGCACCCCTCCACTTT. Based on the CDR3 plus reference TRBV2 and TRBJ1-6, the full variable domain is EPEVTQTPSHQVTQMGQEVILRCVPISNHLYFYWYRQILGQKVEFLVSFYNNEISEKSEIFDDQFSVERPDGSNFTLKIRSTKLEDSAMYFCASSAPTGAGAPLHFGNGTRLTVT.

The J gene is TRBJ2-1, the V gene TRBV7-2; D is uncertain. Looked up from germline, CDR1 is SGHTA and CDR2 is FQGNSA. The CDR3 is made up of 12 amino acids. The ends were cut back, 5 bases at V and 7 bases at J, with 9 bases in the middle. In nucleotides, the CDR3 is TGTGCCAGCAGCCCCGACTGGAATGAGCAGTTCTTC. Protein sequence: CASSPDWNEQFF.

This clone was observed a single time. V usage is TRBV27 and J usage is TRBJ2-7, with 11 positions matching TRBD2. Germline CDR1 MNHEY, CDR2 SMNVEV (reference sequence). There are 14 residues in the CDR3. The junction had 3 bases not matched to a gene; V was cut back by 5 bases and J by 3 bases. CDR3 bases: TGTGCCAGCAGTAGGCTAGCGGGGGGCTACGAGCAGTACTTC. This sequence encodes CASSRLAGGYEQYF.

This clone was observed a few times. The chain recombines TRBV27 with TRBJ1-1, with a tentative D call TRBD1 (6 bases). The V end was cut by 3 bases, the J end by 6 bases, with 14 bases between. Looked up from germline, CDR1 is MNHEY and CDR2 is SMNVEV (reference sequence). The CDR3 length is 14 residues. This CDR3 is CASSLKRQASEAFF. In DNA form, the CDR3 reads TGTGCCAGCAGTTTGAAGAGACAGGCGTCTGAAGCTTTCTTT.

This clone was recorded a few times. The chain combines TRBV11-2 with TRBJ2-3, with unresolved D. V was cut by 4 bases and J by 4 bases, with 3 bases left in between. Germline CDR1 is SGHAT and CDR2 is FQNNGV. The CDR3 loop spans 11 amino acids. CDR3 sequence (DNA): TGTGCCAGCAGCTCTCCAGATACGCAGTATTTT. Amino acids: CASSSPDTQYF.